One TCR beta chain is described in this entry. CDR3 length: 12 residues. V shed 1 base and J shed 6 bases, with 6 bases lying between them. Germline V gives CDR1 LGHNA, CDR2 YNFKEQ. The sample is drawn from a study of shared clonotypes between healthy human individuals. Only in-frame clones appear in the TCRdb table, and some are missing; sequencing was by immunoSEQ multiplex PCR. This sample has some 530,000 clones, with around 73% found just once. Sequencing input: PBMCs. This chain joins TRBV4-2 and TRBJ1-2; no clear D. This TCR derives from a woman in her thirties or forties in good health. Some clones in this sample may be carry-over from other donors' samples. The CDR3 here is CASSQALHGYTF. Written as DNA, the CDR3 is TGTGCCAGCAGCCAAGCACTGCATGGCTACACCTTC.